This T cell receptor beta chain was identified in a study of multiple sclerosis patients with progressive multifocal leukoencephalopathy. Concerning this clone: The target antigen is unknown.

CDR1 and CDR2 (germline): LNHDA, SQIVND (reference sequence). The length of the CDR3 is 15 residues. V was cut by 1 base and J by 2 bases, with 12 bases left in between. Time point defined: around six months of natalizumab therapy. Profiled with immunoSEQ multiplex PCR; TCRdb holds only in-frame clones, not every one. The repertoire holds 25,000 to 35,000 clones, with nearly 90% as singletons. Whole-study findings and limits: Expanded clones at PML onset predated and persisted through natalizumab therapy.

The V and J genes are TRBV19 and TRBJ2-7, with a possible D match to TRBD1 (5 bases). The receptor's source is a human donor with multiple sclerosis. The source material was PBMCs, sampled from a patient treated with natalizumab. CDR3 sequence: CASSIAPGPAYEQYF. CDR3 nucleotides: TGTGCCAGTAGTATAGCTCCAGGGCCCGCCTACGAGCAGTACTTC.